The present T cell receptor beta chain was sequenced within a study of cytomegalovirus exposure and HLA in healthy donors. As for the study in general: It was reported in a later analysis that the 95 to 150 validation repertoires used the same platform as the roughly 700 first-cohort repertoires.

This CDR3 is 15 amino acids long. V dropped 0 bases and J dropped 4; count of bases not matched to a gene: 5. Germline V gene data show CDR1 as LGHNA and CDR2 as YSLEER. TCRdb's copy holds only in-frame clones and misses some; the assay was immunoSEQ multiplex PCR. The sample yields some 170,000 clones, approximately 86% seen once. The sequenced sample was PBMCs. The receptor comes from a man younger than 30 in good health and CMV-seropositive. V is TRBV4-3 and J is TRBJ1-1; 7 bases line up with TRBD1. Here the CDR3 DNA reads TGCGCCAGCAGCCAAGACCTAAACAGGGGCACTGAAGCTTTCTTT. This encodes CASSQDLNRGTEAFF.